The source of this T cell receptor beta chain is a study of post-analysis software for immune sequencing data. Tagging with unique molecular identifiers was a feature of the TCR beta cDNA libraries. With roughly 0.85 to 11 million T cells as the source, 500,000 to 650,000 cDNA molecules resulted. TCRdb itself ran the PCR reads through MiXCR, one entry per CDR3 protein. The repertoire holds about 820,000 distinct CDR3 sequences, with 53% as singletons. Details on this clonotype: The antigen remains unidentified.

Study-wide findings and caveats: Elevated frequency relative to controls characterized several TRBV segments in patients, TRBV5-6, TRBV5-1 and TRBV20-1 among them.

Germline V gives CDR1 SGHDT, CDR2 YYEEEE. The CDR3 has 14 residues. The V gene lost 0 bases and the J gene lost 5 bases, with 12 bases spanning the gap. This clonotype originated in a girl aged 5 to 17 with multiple sclerosis. V gene TRBV5-6 combines with J gene TRBJ2-7; D is tentatively TRBD1 or TRBD2 (5 bases each). Sample: blood. CDR3 in amino acids: CASSLGGSKHEQYF. CDR3 nucleotide sequence: TGTGCCAGCAGCTTGGGGGGGAGTAAACACGAGCAGTACTTC.